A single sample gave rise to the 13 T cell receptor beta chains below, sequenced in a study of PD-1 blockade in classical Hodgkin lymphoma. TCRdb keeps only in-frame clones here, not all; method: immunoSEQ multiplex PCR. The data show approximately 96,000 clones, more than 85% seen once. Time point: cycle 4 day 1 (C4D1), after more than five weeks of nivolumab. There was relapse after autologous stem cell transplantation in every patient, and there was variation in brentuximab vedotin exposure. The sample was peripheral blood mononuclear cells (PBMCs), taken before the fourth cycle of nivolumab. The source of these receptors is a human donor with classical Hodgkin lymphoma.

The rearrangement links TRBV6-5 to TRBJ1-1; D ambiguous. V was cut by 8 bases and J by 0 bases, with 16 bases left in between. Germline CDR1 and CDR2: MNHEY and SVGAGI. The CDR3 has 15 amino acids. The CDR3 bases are TGTGCCAGCTGGGAAGACACCCGGGTGAACACTGAAGCTTTCTTT. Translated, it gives CASWEDTRVNTEAFF.

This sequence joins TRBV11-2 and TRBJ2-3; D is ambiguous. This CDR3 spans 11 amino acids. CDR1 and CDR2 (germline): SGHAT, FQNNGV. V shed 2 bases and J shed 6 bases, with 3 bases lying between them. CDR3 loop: CASSLSDTQYF. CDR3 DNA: TGTGCCAGCAGCTTATCGGATACGCAGTATTTT. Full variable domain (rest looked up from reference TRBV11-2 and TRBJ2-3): EAGVAQSPRYKIIEKRQSVAFWCNPISGHATLYWYQQILGQGPKLLIQFQNNGVVDDSQLPKDRFSAERLKGVDSTLKIQPAKLEDSAVYLCASSLSDTQYFGPGTRLTVL.

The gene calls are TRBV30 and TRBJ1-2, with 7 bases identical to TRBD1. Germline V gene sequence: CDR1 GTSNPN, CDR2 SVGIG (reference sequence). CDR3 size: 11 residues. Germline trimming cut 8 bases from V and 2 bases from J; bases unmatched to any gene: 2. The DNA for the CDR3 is TGTGCCCAGACAGGGAACTATGGCTACACCTTC. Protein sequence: CAQTGNYGYTF.

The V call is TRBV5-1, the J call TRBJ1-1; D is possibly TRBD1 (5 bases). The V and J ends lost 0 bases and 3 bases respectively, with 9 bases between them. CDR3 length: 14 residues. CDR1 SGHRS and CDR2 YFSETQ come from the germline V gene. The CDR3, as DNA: TGCGCCAGCAGCTTGGGGGGCAGGGACACTGAAGCTTTCTTT. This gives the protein CASSLGGRDTEAFF.

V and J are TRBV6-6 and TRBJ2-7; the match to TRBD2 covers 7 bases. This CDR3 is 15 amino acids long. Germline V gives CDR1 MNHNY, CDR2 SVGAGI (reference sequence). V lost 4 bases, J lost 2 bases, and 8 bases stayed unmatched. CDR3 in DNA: TGTGCCAGCAGTTTGGGGGGAGGGTCAACCTACGAGCAGTACTTC. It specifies CASSLGGGSTYEQYF.

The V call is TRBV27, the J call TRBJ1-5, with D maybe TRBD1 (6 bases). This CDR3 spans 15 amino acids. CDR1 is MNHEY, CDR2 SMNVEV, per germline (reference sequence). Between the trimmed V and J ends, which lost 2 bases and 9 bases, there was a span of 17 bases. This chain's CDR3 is CASSLEGGRGRPQHF. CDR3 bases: TGTGCCAGCAGTTTAGAGGGGGGAAGAGGGCGGCCCCAGCATTTT.

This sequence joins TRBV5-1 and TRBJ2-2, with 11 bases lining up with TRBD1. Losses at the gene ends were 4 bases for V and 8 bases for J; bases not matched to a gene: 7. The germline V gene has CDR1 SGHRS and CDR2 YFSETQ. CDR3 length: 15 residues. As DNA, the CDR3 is TGCGCCAGCAGCCAGGACAGGGGGCATGGTGGGGAGCTGTTTTTT. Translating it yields CASSQDRGHGGELFF.

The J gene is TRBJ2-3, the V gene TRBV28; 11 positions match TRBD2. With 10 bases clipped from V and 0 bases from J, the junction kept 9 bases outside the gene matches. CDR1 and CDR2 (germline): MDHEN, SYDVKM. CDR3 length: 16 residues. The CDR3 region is CATLGLAGSSTDTQYF. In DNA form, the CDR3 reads TGTGCCACCCTTGGACTAGCGGGCAGCAGCACAGATACGCAGTATTTT.

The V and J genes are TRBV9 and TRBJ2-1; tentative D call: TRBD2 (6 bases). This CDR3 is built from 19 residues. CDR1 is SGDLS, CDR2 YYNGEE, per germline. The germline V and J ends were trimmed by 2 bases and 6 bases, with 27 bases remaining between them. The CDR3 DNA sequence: TGTGCCAGCAGCGTCCCGCCGACTAGATTCAAACCTCAAACCAATGAGCAGTTCTTC. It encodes CASSVPPTRFKPQTNEQFF.

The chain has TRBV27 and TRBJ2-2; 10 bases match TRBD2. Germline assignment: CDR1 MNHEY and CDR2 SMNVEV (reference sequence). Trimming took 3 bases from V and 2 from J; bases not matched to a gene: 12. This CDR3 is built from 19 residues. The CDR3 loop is CASSLRGLAPNINTGELFF. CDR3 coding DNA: TGTGCCAGCAGTTTGCGGGGACTAGCGCCCAACATTAACACCGGGGAGCTGTTTTTT.

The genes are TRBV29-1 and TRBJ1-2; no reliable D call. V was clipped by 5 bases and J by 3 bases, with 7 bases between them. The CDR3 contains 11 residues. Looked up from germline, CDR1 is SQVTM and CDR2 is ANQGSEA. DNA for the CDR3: TGCAGCGTTATGGACTACTATGGCTACACCTTC. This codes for CSVMDYYGYTF. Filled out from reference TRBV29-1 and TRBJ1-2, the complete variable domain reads SAVISQKPSRDICQRGTSLTIQCQVDSQVTMMFWYRQQPGQSLTLIATANQGSEATYESGFVIDKFPISRPNLTFSTLTVSNMSPEDSSIYLCSVMDYYGYTFGSGTRLTVV.

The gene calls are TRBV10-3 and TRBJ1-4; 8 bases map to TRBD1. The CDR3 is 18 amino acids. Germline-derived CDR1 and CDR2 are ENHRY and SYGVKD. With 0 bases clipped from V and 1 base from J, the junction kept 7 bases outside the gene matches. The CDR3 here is CAISESWTGLVTNEKLFF. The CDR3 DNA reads TGTGCCATCAGTGAGTCGTGGACAGGGTTGGTAACTAATGAAAAACTGTTTTTT.

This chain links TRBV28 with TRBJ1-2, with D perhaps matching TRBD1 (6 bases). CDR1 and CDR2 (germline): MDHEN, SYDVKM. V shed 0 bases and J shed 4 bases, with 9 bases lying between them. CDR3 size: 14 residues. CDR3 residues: CASSLWGTTYGYTF. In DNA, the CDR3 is TGTGCCAGCAGTTTATGGGGGACAACCTATGGCTACACCTTC.